The 2 T cell receptor beta chains listed next were all sequenced from one sample in a study of tumor-infiltrating lymphocytes in primary liver carcinoma. Starting material of 450 to 550 ng total RNA yielded TCR beta cDNA via a constant-region primer. Generation of the TCR beta libraries relied on three nested multiplex PCR rounds using slightly modified ARM-PCR. Running roughly 10 cycles apiece, the first two PCR rounds relied on TRBV1-TRBV30 forward primers together with a C-beta reverse primer. TCRdb re-called the multiplex PCR reads through MiXCR, storing one row per CDR3 protein. Of approximately 340,000 distinct CDR3 sequences listed, 65% are singletons. Blood RNA came from unsorted whole blood; germline DNA was also extracted. Sequences were obtained from peripheral blood. These receptors originate from a man aged 35 to 55 with primary liver carcinoma and hepatitis B virus infection.

As regards this clonotype: This may arise from a read error, as a much more abundant clone is one base away. CDR3 loop: CASLKRGGNQLQHF. The CDR3 DNA follows: TGTGCCAGCCTGAAGAGAGGGGGCAATCAGCTCCAGCATTTT. This chain uses TRBV6-1 with TRBJ1-5, with 7 bases matching TRBD1. CDR3 size: 14 residues. Germline loops: CDR1 MNHNS, CDR2 SASEGT.

As to this clonotype: A much larger clone is a single base away; this may be a read error. The chain links TRBV6-5 to TRBJ2-7; no definite D call. The ends were cut back, 5 bases at V and 2 bases at J, with 10 bases in the middle. The CDR3 extends over 13 amino acids. CDR1 is MNHEY and CDR2 is SVGAGI in the germline V gene. CDR3 DNA: TGTGCCAGCAGTACGGCAGGTACCTACGAGCAGTACTTC. Translated: CASSTAGTYEQYF.